This T cell receptor (beta chain) was recovered during a study of blood T cell repertoires in COVID-19. At the level of the study: T cells, B-cell-depleted T cells, or PBMCs supplied cDNA or gDNA.

CDR1 KGHSH and CDR2 LQKENI come from the germline V gene. This CDR3 is built from 14 residues. Trimming took 5 bases from V and 2 from J; bases not matched to a gene: 3. In the authors' workflow: How many nucleated cells were present was estimated from reference gene primer amplification. Profiled with immunoSEQ multiplex PCR; TCRdb holds only in-frame clones, not every one. V, J and clone size were drawn from that table, and D and trimming were deduced from the DNA. The data show roughly 190,000 clones, with approximately 90% seen just once and approximately 4% held by the top ten. This receptor was identified in a human donor in a cohort sampled during active COVID-19. The sequencing sample was made of peripheral blood. The gene calls are TRBV18 and TRBJ1-5; 7 nucleotides line up with TRBD1. The CDR3 loop is CASSFGQGNQPQHF. The CDR3 region has the DNA TGTGCCAGCTCATTTGGACAGGGCAATCAGCCCCAGCATTTT.